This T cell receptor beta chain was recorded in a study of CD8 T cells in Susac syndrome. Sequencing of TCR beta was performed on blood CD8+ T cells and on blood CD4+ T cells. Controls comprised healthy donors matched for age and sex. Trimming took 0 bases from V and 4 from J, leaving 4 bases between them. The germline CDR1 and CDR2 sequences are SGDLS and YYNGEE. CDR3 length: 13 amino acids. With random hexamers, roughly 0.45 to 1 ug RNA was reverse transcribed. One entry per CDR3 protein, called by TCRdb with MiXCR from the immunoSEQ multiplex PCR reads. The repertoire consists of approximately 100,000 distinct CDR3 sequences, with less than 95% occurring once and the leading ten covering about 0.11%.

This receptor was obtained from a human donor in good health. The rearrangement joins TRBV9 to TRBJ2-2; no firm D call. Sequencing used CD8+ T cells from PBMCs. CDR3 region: CASSVAGTGELFF. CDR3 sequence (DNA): TGTGCCAGCAGCGTAGCCGGCACCGGGGAGCTGTTTTTT.